The 17 T cell receptor beta chains listed next were all sequenced from one sample in a study of T cell repertoires in cytomegalovirus infection. TCRdb re-derived calls from the reads in MiXCR, one entry per CDR3 protein. The sample records about 680,000 distinct CDR3 sequences, 20% to 25% being singletons. The sequencing sample was made of CD8+ T cells from PBMCs. These receptors originate from a human donor in good health (CMV status not recorded). Some clones in this sample may be carry-over from other donors' samples.

This chain links TRBV6-2 or TRBV6-3 with TRBJ2-7; the match to TRBD2 covers 10 bases. The CDR3 has 16 amino acids. V gave up 6 bases and J gave up 4 bases; unmatched junction bases: 12. Per the germline V gene, CDR1 is MNHEY and CDR2 is SVGEGT. For the CDR3, the DNA is TGTGCCAGCAGCCACGACCCGGGACTAGCGTCATACGAGCAGTACTTC. Protein product: CASSHDPGLASYEQYF.

This clonotype was counted only a few times. The CDR3 here is CASGDRVYGYTF. The CDR3 nucleotides are TGTGCCAGCGGTGATCGGGTCTATGGCTACACCTTC. This rearrangement joins TRBV9 to TRBJ1-2; no definite D call. With 7 bases removed from V and 4 bases from J, the gap between germline ends came to 11 bases. The CDR3 loop spans 12 amino acids. Germline CDR1 SGDLS, CDR2 YYNGEE.

There are a few counts of this clonotype. The chain employs TRBV7-8 and TRBJ2-1; D possibly matches TRBD1 or TRBD2 (5 bases each). Germline V gives CDR1 SGHVS, CDR2 FQNEAQ. There are 15 residues in the CDR3. V lost 4 bases and J lost 3, with 13 bases in between. CDR3 nucleotide sequence: TGTGCCAGCAGCTCTTACAGGACTTTCTACAATGAGCAGTTCTTC. It is translated as CASSSYRTFYNEQFF.

Details on this clonotype: Since a much larger clone is just one base distant, this may be a read error. The chain combines TRBV7-9 with TRBJ2-7; D is possibly TRBD1 (5 bases). Germline loops: CDR1 SEHNR, CDR2 FQNEAQ (reference sequence). This CDR3 has 14 residues. V lost 4 bases and J 5 bases, leaving 15 bases between the germline ends. CDR3 coding DNA: TGTGCCAGCAGCTCGTCCGTGACAGTCGACGAGCAGTACTTC. Residues: CASSSSVTVDEQYF.

V usage is TRBV29-1 and J usage is TRBJ2-2, with D hard to call. CDR3 length equals 11 residues. Trimming cost V 7 bases and J 5 bases, with 8 bases left between them. Germline V gene lookup returns CDR1 SQVTM and CDR2 ANQGSEA. The CDR3: CSALVTGELFF. In nucleotides, the CDR3 is TGCAGCGCCCTAGTGACCGGGGAGCTGTTTTTT.

The gene calls are TRBV6-2 or TRBV6-3 and TRBJ1-2; D is perhaps TRBD1 (6 bases). V shed 4 bases and J shed 4 bases, with 10 bases lying between them. Germline V gene lookup returns CDR1 MNHEY and CDR2 SVGEGT. The CDR3 is 13 amino acids. The CDR3 DNA is TGTGCCAGCAGTTGGGGACACCTCTATGGCTACACCTTC. Translating gives CASSWGHLYGYTF.

The V and J genes are TRBV29-1 and TRBJ2-2; D gene ambiguous. Germline V gene sequence: CDR1 SQVTM, CDR2 ANQGSEA. This CDR3 is built from 13 residues. V lost 4 bases to trimming and J lost 1 base, with 7 bases between them. This CDR3 is CSVVEENTGELFF. CDR3 DNA sequence: TGCAGCGTTGTTGAGGAGAACACCGGGGAGCTGTTTTTT.

The chain carries TRBV12-3 or TRBV12-4 and TRBJ1-4; 7 nucleotides align to TRBD1. CDR3 size: 16 residues. The V segment lost 8 bases and the J segment 0 bases; nucleotides outside the gene matches: 9. The CDR3 nucleotides read TGTGCCAGCGGGGCGACAGGGACAGCAACTAATGAAAAACTGTTTTTT. The encoded protein is CASGATGTATNEKLFF.

This chain uses TRBV5-6 with TRBJ2-7; D may be TRBD2 (5 bases). With 4 bases removed from V and 5 bases from J, the gap between germline ends came to 13 bases. CDR3 length equals 13 residues. Germline values: CDR1 SGHDT, CDR2 YYEEEE. The chain's CDR3 is CASSTGLIDEQYV. The CDR3 nucleotides are TGTGCCAGCAGCACCGGACTCATCGACGAGCAGTACGTC.

The J gene is TRBJ2-3, the V gene TRBV20-1; TRBD2 might be the D (5 bases). The V gene lost 0 bases and the J gene lost 0 bases, with 19 bases spanning the gap. Germline-derived CDR1 and CDR2 are DFQATT and SNEGSKA (reference sequence). The CDR3 contains 18 residues. The CDR3 coding sequence is TGCAGTGCTAGAGATCTCTTGGGTCAGAGGGCTAGCACAGATACGCAGTATTTT. Its protein is CSARDLLGQRASTDTQYF.

As to this clonotype: A much larger clone is a single base away; this may be a read error. The rearrangement joins TRBV29-1 to TRBJ1-1; D remains unclear. The CDR3 runs 11 residues. Germline V gives CDR1 SQVTM, CDR2 ANQGSEA. The V and J ends lost 2 bases and 3 bases respectively, with 4 bases between them. CDR3 DNA sequence: TGCAGCGTTGAATGGGACACTGAAGCTTTCTTT. Its protein product is CSVEWDTEAFF. The whole variable domain, remainder taken from reference TRBV29-1 and TRBJ1-1, is SAVISQKPSRDICQRGTSLTIQCQVDSQVTMMFWYRQQPGQSLTLIATANQGSEATYESGFVIDKFPISRPNLTFSTLTVSNMSPEDSSIYLCSVEWDTEAFFGQGTRLTVV.

This sequence joins TRBV29-1 and TRBJ2-3; D is ambiguous. V gave up 1 base and J gave up 2 bases, with 7 bases separating them. The CDR3 runs 13 residues. The germline V gene encodes CDR1 SQVTM and CDR2 ANQGSEA. CDR3 protein: CSVEVANTDTQYF. The CDR3 DNA is TGCAGCGTTGAAGTTGCTAACACAGATACGCAGTATTTT.

This chain joins TRBV11-2 and TRBJ2-2, with 7 nucleotides matching TRBD2. Germline V gives CDR1 SGHAT, CDR2 FQNNGV. Trimming took 5 bases from V and 6 from J; bases not matched to a gene: 6. The CDR3 sequence is 14 residues long. The CDR3 sequence is CASSTLGGAGELFF. CDR3 bases: TGTGCCAGCAGCACTTTGGGGGGGGCCGGGGAGCTGTTTTTT.

The chain is built from TRBV3-1 and TRBJ2-2; D uncertain. V lost 7 bases and J lost 2, with 8 bases in between. Germline loops: CDR1 LGHDT, CDR2 YNNKEL (reference sequence). This CDR3 contains 13 residues. CDR3 region: CASTAFNTGELFF. The DNA of the CDR3 is TGTGCCAGCACAGCCTTTAACACCGGGGAGCTGTTTTTT.

V usage is TRBV28 and J usage is TRBJ1-5, with 7 bases identical to TRBD1. There are 12 residues in the CDR3. Germline values: CDR1 MDHEN, CDR2 SYDVKM. Trimming at V came to 5 bases and at J to 12 bases, leaving 7 bases not matched to a gene. CDR3 sequence: CASSPGHRGQHF. Here the CDR3 DNA reads TGTGCCAGCAGTCCCGGACACAGGGGCCAGCATTTT.

This chain links TRBV6-5 with TRBJ2-5; no clear D. This CDR3 is built from 15 residues. Looked up from germline, CDR1 is MNHEY and CDR2 is SVGAGI. The V end lost 0 bases, the J end lost 4 bases, and 12 bases lay between the germline ends. This CDR3 is CASSYSTGITETQYF. The CDR3 DNA follows: TGTGCCAGCAGTTACTCGACTGGGATTACAGAGACCCAGTACTTC.

In this sample, this clonotype turned up a few times. The chain recombines TRBV5-6 with TRBJ2-1; the D is unclear. CDR1 SGHDT and CDR2 YYEEEE come from the germline V gene. CDR3 size: 13 residues. V was pared by 0 bases and J by 7 bases, with 8 bases between. The CDR3: CASSLGPRNEQFF. CDR3 nucleotide sequence: TGTGCCAGCAGCTTGGGGCCTAGAAATGAGCAGTTCTTC.